Listed below are T cell receptor beta chains from one sample, sequenced in a study of cytomegalovirus exposure and HLA in healthy donors. Sequencing used immunoSEQ multiplex PCR; TCRdb keeps in-frame clones, though not all of them. The data hold approximately 180,000 clones, with about four fifths observed a single time. The sample taken for sequencing was PBMCs. The receptors stem from a man aged 30 to 45 in good health and CMV-seropositive. Both conserved end residues are part of each CDR3. D genes are given only for firm matches. Size is omitted from some rows. Given values are once, few, many or a class for expanded clones.

abundance,d_gene,v_gene,j_gene,CDR3aa,CDR3nt
few,TRBD2,TRBV5-1,TRBJ2-1,CASSSTGLAGRSYNEQFF,TGCGCCAGCAGCTCGACGGGACTAGCGGGAAGATCCTACAATGAGCAGTTCTTC
NA,TRBD1,TRBV7-9,TRBJ1-1,CASSLRGTGPDPEAFF,TGTGCCAGCAGCCTCAGGGGGACAGGCCCCGATCCTGAAGCTTTCTTT
NA,TRBD1,TRBV5-4,TRBJ1-2,CASSSGQGAFYGYTF,TGTGCCAGCAGCTCGGGACAGGGGGCCTTCTATGGCTACACCTTC
NA,TRBD1,TRBV7-2,TRBJ1-5,CASSLVSDRAQPQHF,TGTGCCAGCAGCTTAGTTTCGGACAGGGCTCAGCCCCAGCATTTT
NA,TRBD2,TRBV29-1,TRBJ2-2,CSADSGRYTGELFF,TGCAGCGCGGATAGCGGGAGGTACACCGGGGAGCTGTTTTTT
NA,NA,TRBV13,TRBJ1-2,CASSLGPLVSF,TGTGCCAGCAGCTTAGGCCCTCTCGTTTCCTTC
NA,NA,TRBV9,TRBJ2-5,CASSSGLKETQYF,TGTGCCAGCAGTAGCGGACTCAAAGAGACCCAGTACTTC
NA,TRBD1,TRBV6-1,TRBJ1-5,CASSHRGPNQPQHF,TGTGCCAGCTCCCACAGGGGACCCAATCAGCCCCAGCATTTT
NA,NA,TRBV18,TRBJ2-7,CASASNARQLSSYEQYF,TGTGCCAGCGCGAGCAATGCCCGACAGCTTAGCTCCTACGAGCAGTACTTC
NA,NA,TRBV6-6,TRBJ1-4,CASSFEQVNEKLFF,TGTGCCAGCAGTTTTGAACAAGTTAATGAAAAACTGTTTTTT
NA,NA,TRBV7-9,TRBJ1-1,CASSLYMNTEAFF,TGTGCCAGCAGCTTATACATGAACACTGAAGCTTTCTTT
NA,NA,TRBV7-3,TRBJ1-2,CASTSTPGYGYTF,TGTGCCAGCACCTCGACCCCCGGGTATGGCTACACCTTC
NA,NA,TRBV19,TRBJ1-1,CASSIQGLTEAFF,TGTGCCAGTAGTATTCAGGGGTTGACTGAAGCTTTCTTT
NA,NA,TRBV7-2,TRBJ1-2,CASSLIQVSGYTF,TGTGCCAGCAGCTTAATACAGGTCTCTGGCTACACCTTC
once,TRBD1,TRBV7-6,TRBJ1-1,CVSSTDGTGSGGGPDTEAFF,TGTGTCAGCAGCACCGACGGGACAGGGAGCGGGGGGGGGCCTGACACTGAAGCTTTCTTT
NA,TRBD1,TRBV27,TRBJ1-2,CASSRDSFTNYGYTF,TGTGCCAGCAGTAGGGACAGTTTCACTAACTATGGCTACACCTTC
once,NA,TRBV19,TRBJ1-2,CASSIESLVSNYGYTF,TGTGCCAGTAGTATCGAGTCTTTGGTCTCGAACTATGGCTACACCTTC
NA,TRBD1,TRBV2,TRBJ2-3,CASTMGQGTDTQYF,TGTGCCAGCACCATGGGACAGGGGACAGATACGCAGTATTTT
NA,NA,TRBV7-9,TRBJ1-6,CASSRGQSNSPLHF,TGTGCCAGCAGCCGCGGGCAGTCCAATTCACCCCTCCACTTT
NA,TRBD1,TRBV10-3,TRBJ1-1,CAISTDRGGTEAFF,TGTGCCATCAGCACCGACAGGGGAGGCACTGAAGCTTTCTTT
once,NA,TRBV9,TRBJ1-4,CASSSGGGVDEKLFF,TGTGCCAGCAGCTCCGGGGGAGGGGTAGATGAAAAACTGTTTTTT
NA,TRBD1,TRBV28,TRBJ1-5,CASSWRGPSNQPQHF,TGTGCCAGCAGTTGGAGGGGGCCCAGCAATCAGCCCCAGCATTTT
NA,NA,TRBV25-1,TRBJ1-3,CASSEQGKGNTIYF,TGTGCCAGCAGTGAACAGGGGAAAGGAAACACCATATATTTT
few,NA,TRBV6-5,TRBJ2-7,CASSFRGSYEQYF,TGTGCCAGCAGTTTCCGGGGTTCCTACGAGCAGTACTTC
NA,TRBD1,TRBV7-8,TRBJ2-4,CASSPPGQINIQYF,TGTGCCAGCAGCCCTCCGGGACAGATAAACATTCAGTACTTC
NA,TRBD1,TRBV10-3,TRBJ2-7,CAIGAGTGYEQYF,TGTGCCATCGGTGCCGGGACAGGCTACGAGCAGTACTTC
NA,TRBD1,TRBV7-9,TRBJ1-6,CASSLAVGTGELPLHF,TGTGCCAGCAGCTTAGCTGTGGGGACAGGGGAGTTACCCCTCCACTTT
NA,NA,TRBV11-2,TRBJ2-1,CASSLRRGNEQFF,TGTGCCAGCAGCTTACGCAGGGGCAATGAGCAGTTCTTC
NA,NA,TRBV27,TRBJ2-7,CASSFRSGLTYEQYF,TGTGCCAGCAGTTTTCGAAGCGGGCTCACCTACGAGCAGTACTTC
NA,TRBD2,TRBV19,TRBJ2-5,CASSIQGLFVTQYF,TGTGCCAGTAGTATTCAGGGACTATTTGTGACCCAGTACTTC
NA,NA,TRBV5-6,TRBJ2-5,CASSAIKGQETQYF,TGTGCCAGCAGCGCCATCAAGGGGCAAGAGACCCAGTACTTC
NA,TRBD1,TRBV5-6,TRBJ2-7,CASSPRTGGYGYEQYF,TGTGCCAGCAGCCCCCGGACAGGGGGATATGGGTACGAGCAGTACTTC
NA,TRBD1,TRBV6-6,TRBJ1-1,CASSYWPRQGTGEAFF,TGTGCCAGCAGTTACTGGCCGCGACAGGGAACGGGCGAAGCTTTCTTT
NA,TRBD1,TRBV11-2,TRBJ2-7,CASSLVRGRGSYEQYF,TGTGCCAGCAGCTTAGTGAGGGGGCGAGGCTCCTACGAGCAGTACTTC
NA,TRBD2,TRBV27,TRBJ2-2,CASSLRTSRSGELFF,TGTGCCAGCAGTTTACGGACTAGCAGATCCGGGGAGCTGTTTTTT
NA,NA,TRBV7-3,TRBJ2-5,CASSLLQPRGYSPETQYF,TGTGCCAGCAGCCTCCTACAGCCCCGGGGGTACTCGCCGGAGACCCAGTACTTC
NA,TRBD1,TRBV7-9,TRBJ2-7,CASSSGTGVEQYF,TGTGCCAGCAGCTCCGGGACAGGGGTCGAGCAGTACTTC
NA,NA,TRBV13,TRBJ1-1,CASSLLGGQNTEAFF,TGTGCCAGCAGCTTATTGGGAGGTCAGAACACTGAAGCTTTCTTT
NA,NA,TRBV27,TRBJ2-7,CASSTGSYEQYF,TGTGCCAGCAGCACAGGGTCCTACGAGCAGTACTTC
once,TRBD2,TRBV7-6,TRBJ2-7,CASSPYGSLAGGPNEQYF,TGTGCCAGCAGCCCCTATGGGTCGCTAGCGGGAGGACCCAACGAGCAGTACTTC
NA,TRBD2,TRBV7-9,TRBJ2-1,CASSQLLAANNEQFF,TGTGCCAGCAGCCAACTACTAGCGGCCAACAATGAGCAGTTCTTC
NA,NA,TRBV4-1,TRBJ1-6,CASSQAGIPRNSPLHF,TGCGCCAGCAGCCAAGCAGGTATCCCCAGGAATTCACCCCTCCACTTT
NA,NA,TRBV6-5,TRBJ1-2,CASSYREPNYGYTF,TGTGCCAGCAGTTACAGGGAGCCAAACTATGGCTACACCTTC
NA,NA,TRBV5-4,TRBJ2-5,CASSPRTGEVWETQYF,TGTGCCAGCAGCCCTCGGACGGGGGAGGTCTGGGAGACCCAGTACTTC
NA,NA,TRBV6-1,TRBJ2-3,CASSAGYTQYF,TGTGCCAGCAGTGCGGGGTATACGCAGTATTTT
NA,TRBD1,TRBV7-7,TRBJ1-1,CASSLVPGQGWAEAFF,TGTGCCAGCAGCTTAGTCCCTGGACAGGGGTGGGCTGAAGCTTTCTTT
NA,TRBD2,TRBV15,TRBJ2-1,CATSRVSAGVNEQFF,TGTGCCACCAGCAGAGTCTCCGCGGGGGTAAATGAGCAGTTCTTC